These 14 T cell receptor beta chains originate from one sample sequenced in a study of shared clonotypes between healthy human individuals. Sequenced by immunoSEQ multiplex PCR; TCRdb stores in-frame clones only, minus some. Among roughly 1,000,000 clones, roughly 74% were seen once, and the ten largest hold under 0.6%. Sequenced material: memory CD4+ T cells from PBMCs. Subset noted: CD45RA-negative fraction. These receptors were obtained from a man in his late teens or twenties in good health. Some clones in this sample may be carry-over from other donors' samples.

The rearrangement links TRBV5-1 to TRBJ1-1; D may be TRBD1 (6 bases). Germline-derived CDR1 and CDR2 are SGHRS and YFSETQ. With 0 bases removed from V and 0 bases from J, the gap between germline ends came to 12 bases. CDR3 length: 16 residues. CDR3 sequence reads: CASSLGTGSMNTEAFF. CDR3 nucleotides: TGCGCCAGCAGCTTGGGTACAGGGTCCATGAACACTGAAGCTTTCTTT. Based on the CDR3 plus reference TRBV5-1 and TRBJ1-1, the full variable domain is KAGVTQTPRYLIKTRGQQVTLSCSPISGHRSVSWYQQTPGQGLQFLFEYFSETQRNKGNFPGRFSGRQFSNSRSEMNVSTLELGDSALYLCASSLGTGSMNTEAFFGQGTRLTVV.

The gene calls are TRBV7-9 and TRBJ2-7, with D uncertain. The V and J ends lost 1 base and 4 bases respectively, with 8 bases between them. Per germline, CDR1 SEHNR and CDR2 FQNEAQ (reference sequence). The CDR3 length is 13 residues. The CDR3: CASSLVVPYEQYF. The CDR3 coding sequence is TGTGCCAGCAGCTTAGTAGTCCCTTACGAGCAGTACTTC. Based on the CDR3 plus reference TRBV7-9 and TRBJ2-7, the full variable domain is DTGVSQNPRHKITKRGQNVTFRCDPISEHNRLYWYRQTLGQGPEFLTYFQNEAQLEKSRLLSDRFSAERPKGSFSTLEIQRTEQGDSAMYLCASSLVVPYEQYFGPGTRLTVT.

This clone has a handful of counts. The V gene is TRBV11-3, the J gene TRBJ1-1; TRBD1 might be the D (5 bases). The V end was cut by 3 bases, the J end by 3 bases, with 8 bases between. Germline V lookup: CDR1 SGHNT, CDR2 YENEEA. The CDR3 sequence is 13 residues long. The chain's CDR3 is CASSFRDDTEAFF. The CDR3 nucleotides read TGTGCCAGCAGCTTCCGGGACGACACTGAAGCTTTCTTT.

The chain couples TRBV2 to TRBJ1-4; possibly TRBD1 for D (5 bases). The CDR3 loop spans 13 amino acids. The germline V gene has CDR1 SNHLY and CDR2 FYNNEI. Between the trimmed V and J ends, which lost 8 bases and 5 bases, there was a span of 12 bases. The CDR3 loop is CASGGRGNEKLFF. The CDR3 DNA reads as TGTGCCAGCGGGGGTCGGGGGAATGAAAAACTGTTTTTT. The full variable domain, completed using reference TRBV2 and TRBJ1-4, is EPEVTQTPSHQVTQMGQEVILRCVPISNHLYFYWYRQILGQKVEFLVSFYNNEISEKSEIFDDQFSVERPDGSNFTLKIRSTKLEDSAMYFCASGGRGNEKLFFGSGTQLSVL.

The chain carries TRBV10-2 and TRBJ1-1; D unclear. The CDR3 contains 13 residues. Trimming stripped 7 bases from V and 4 bases from J, with 13 bases between. The germline V gene encodes CDR1 WSHSY and CDR2 SAAADI. The CDR3: CASNQALFTEAFF. CDR3 bases: TGCGCCAGCAACCAGGCCCTATTCACTGAAGCTTTCTTT.

The chain joins TRBV5-4 to TRBJ1-2; TRBD1 matches 8 bases. With V trimmed by 4 bases and J by 8 bases, 4 bases remained unmatched. Germline V CDR1 and CDR2: SGHNT, YYREEE (reference sequence). The CDR3 contains 12 residues. The CDR3 coding sequence is TGTGCCAGCAGCGAAGACAGGGGCGGCTACACCTTC. It is translated as CASSEDRGGYTF.

The V call is TRBV30, the J call TRBJ1-1; D is ambiguous. Between the trimmed V and J ends, which lost 3 bases and 5 bases, there was a span of 16 bases. Germline lookup yields CDR1 GTSNPN and CDR2 SVGIG (reference sequence). The CDR3 is made up of 14 amino acids. CDR3 amino acids: CAWSLPFPGTEAFF. The DNA of the CDR3 is TGTGCCTGGAGCCTACCTTTTCCGGGTACTGAAGCTTTCTTT. Complete variable domain (other parts from reference TRBV30 and TRBJ1-1): SQTIHQWPATLVQPVGSPLSLECTVEGTSNPNLYWYRQAAGRGLQLLFYSVGIGQISSEVPQNLSASRPQDRQFILSSKKLLLSDSGFYLCAWSLPFPGTEAFFGQGTRLTVV.

In this sample, this clone turned up once. The V call is TRBV19, the J call TRBJ1-1, with 12 bases lining up with TRBD1. The CDR3 covers 16 residues. The germline gives CDR1 LNHDA, CDR2 SQIVND (reference sequence). Trimming at V came to 5 bases and at J to 4 bases, leaving 8 bases not matched to a gene. The DNA for the CDR3 is TGTGCCAGTAGTTCCGGGACAGGGGGCTTTGGCACTGAAGCTTTCTTT. Protein: CASSSGTGGFGTEAFF.

The J gene is TRBJ2-7, the V gene TRBV6-1; D is possibly TRBD1 (6 bases). CDR3 length: 15 residues. The V end was cut by 6 bases, the J end by 2 bases, with 17 bases between. Germline-derived CDR1 and CDR2 are MNHNS and SASEGT. CDR3 region: CASSQMRGSTYEQYF. CDR3 sequence (DNA): TGTGCCAGCAGCCAAATGAGGGGGTCTACCTACGAGCAGTACTTC.

With regard to this clone: A read error is the likely source, as a far larger clone sits one nucleotide away. This sequence joins TRBV7-9 and TRBJ2-1, with D tentatively TRBD1 (6 bases). Trimming removed 1 base at V and 2 bases at J, with 9 bases between. Looked up from germline, CDR1 is SEHNR and CDR2 is FQNEAQ (reference sequence). This CDR3 spans 15 amino acids. CDR3 loop: CASSLVPGAYNEQFF. The DNA for the CDR3 is TGTGCCAGCAGCTTAGTTCCAGGGGCCTACAATGAGCAGTTCTTC.

The CDR3 reads CASSLGPQSSYEQYF. CDR3 bases: TGTGCCAGCAGCTTGGGCCCGCAGAGCTCCTACGAGCAGTACTTC. The chain carries TRBV5-5 and TRBJ2-7, with D uncertain. There are 15 residues in the CDR3. Germline assignment: CDR1 SGHKS and CDR2 YYEKEE (reference sequence). The ends were cut back, 0 bases at V and 0 bases at J, with 10 bases in the middle.

This clone was counted between two and nine times. The V and J genes are TRBV2 and TRBJ1-1; D call uncertain. Trimming cost V 7 bases and J 2 bases, with 20 bases left between them. This CDR3 spans 16 amino acids. Germline values: CDR1 SNHLY, CDR2 FYNNEI. This CDR3 is CASTRRSPSENTEAFF. The CDR3 DNA sequence: TGTGCCAGCACGCGACGATCCCCCTCAGAAAACACTGAAGCTTTCTTT.

The chain employs TRBV25-1 and TRBJ2-3, with D perhaps TRBD2 (5 bases). The length of the CDR3 is 15 residues. Trimming cost V 9 bases and J 0 bases, with 16 bases left between them. Germline V gene sequence: CDR1 MGHDK, CDR2 SYGVNS. This CDR3 is CASPDGEFSTDTQYF. The CDR3, as DNA: TGTGCCAGTCCCGACGGGGAGTTTAGCACAGATACGCAGTATTTT.

The chain uses TRBV5-5 and TRBJ1-1; no clear D. From germline, CDR1 is SGHKS and CDR2 YYEKEE (reference sequence). Trimming took 3 bases from V and 1 from J, leaving 10 bases between them. The CDR3 is made up of 14 amino acids. The CDR3 DNA sequence: TGTGCCAGCAGCTCGCGCGGGCAGAACACTGAAGCTTTCTTT. As protein: CASSSRGQNTEAFF.